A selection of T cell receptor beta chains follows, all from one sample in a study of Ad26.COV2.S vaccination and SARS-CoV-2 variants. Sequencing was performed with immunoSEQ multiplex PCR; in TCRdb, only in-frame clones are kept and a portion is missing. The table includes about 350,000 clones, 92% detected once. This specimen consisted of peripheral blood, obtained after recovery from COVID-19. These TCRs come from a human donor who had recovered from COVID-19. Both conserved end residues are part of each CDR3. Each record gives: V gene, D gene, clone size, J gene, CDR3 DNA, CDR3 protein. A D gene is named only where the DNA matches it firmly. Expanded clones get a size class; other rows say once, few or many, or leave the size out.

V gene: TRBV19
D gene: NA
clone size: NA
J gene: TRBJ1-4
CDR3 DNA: TGTGCCAGTAGTATAGATCTATCGAGGGCCAGCCAAGAAAAACTGTTTTTT
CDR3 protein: CASSIDLSRASQEKLFF

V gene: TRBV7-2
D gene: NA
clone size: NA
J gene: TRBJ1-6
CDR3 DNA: TGTGCCAGCGCAGTCATTAATTCACCCCTCCACTTT
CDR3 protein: CASAVINSPLHF

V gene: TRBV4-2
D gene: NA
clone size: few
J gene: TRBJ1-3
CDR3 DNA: TGTGCCAGCAGCCAAGAACGGCAGGCTGGAAACACCATATATTTT
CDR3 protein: CASSQERQAGNTIYF

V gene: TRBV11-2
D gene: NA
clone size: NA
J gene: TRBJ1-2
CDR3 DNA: TGTGCCAGCAGCTTGGAGGAGATCTATGGCTACACCTTC
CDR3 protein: CASSLEEIYGYTF

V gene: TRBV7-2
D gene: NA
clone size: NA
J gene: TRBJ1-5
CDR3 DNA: TGTGCCAGCAGCTTAGGATTAATCGGGACCGGGGACAATCAGCCCCAGCATTTT
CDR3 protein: CASSLGLIGTGDNQPQHF

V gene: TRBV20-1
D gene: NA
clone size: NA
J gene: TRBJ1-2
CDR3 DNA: TGCAGTGCTGGAGGGGTGTCCGACTACACCTTC
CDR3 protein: CSAGGVSDYTF

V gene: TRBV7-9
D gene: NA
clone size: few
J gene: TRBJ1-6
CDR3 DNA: TGTGCCAGCAGCTTAATTGTGCAGGGTGGATCACCCCTCCACTTT
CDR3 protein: CASSLIVQGGSPLHF

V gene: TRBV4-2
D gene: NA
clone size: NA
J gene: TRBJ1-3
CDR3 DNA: TGTGCCAGCAGCCACCAGATGGGGACATCCTCATCTGGAAACACCATATATTTT
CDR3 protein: CASSHQMGTSSSGNTIYF

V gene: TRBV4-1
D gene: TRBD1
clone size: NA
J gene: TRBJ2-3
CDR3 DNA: TGCGCCAGCAGCCTCAAGTCAGACAGGGTAGCAGATACGCAGTATTTT
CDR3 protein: CASSLKSDRVADTQYF

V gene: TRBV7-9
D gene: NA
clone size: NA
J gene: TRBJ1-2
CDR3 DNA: TGTGCCAGCAGCTTAGTCGGAAGGGAACCTGGCTACACCTTC
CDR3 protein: CASSLVGREPGYTF

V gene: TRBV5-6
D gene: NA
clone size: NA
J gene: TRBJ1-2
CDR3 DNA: TGTGCCAGCAGCTTGGTGGCAGCATATGGCTACACCTTC
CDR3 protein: CASSLVAAYGYTF

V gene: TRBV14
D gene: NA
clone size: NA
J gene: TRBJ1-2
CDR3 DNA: TGTGCCAGCAGCCAAGATTGGGGCTATGGCTACACCTTC
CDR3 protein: CASSQDWGYGYTF

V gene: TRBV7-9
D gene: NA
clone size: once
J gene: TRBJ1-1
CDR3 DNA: TGTGCCAGCAGCTTAGCACAGGAGAACACTGAAGCTTTCTTT
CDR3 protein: CASSLAQENTEAFF

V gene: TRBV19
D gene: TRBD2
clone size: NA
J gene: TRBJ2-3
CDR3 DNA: TGTGCCAGTAGTTCCATACTAGCGGGGTTCACAGATACGCAGTATTTT
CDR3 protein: CASSSILAGFTDTQYF

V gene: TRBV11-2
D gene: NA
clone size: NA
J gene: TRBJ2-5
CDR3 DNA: TGTGCCAGCAGCTTCTCCGAGACCCAGTACTTC
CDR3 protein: CASSFSETQYF

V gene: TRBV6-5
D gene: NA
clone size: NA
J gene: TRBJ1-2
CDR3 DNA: TGTGCCAGCGCCCGCGGAGCGGGGGGCGATGGCTACACCTTC
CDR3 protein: CASARGAGGDGYTF

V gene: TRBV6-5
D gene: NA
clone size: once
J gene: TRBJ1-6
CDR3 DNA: TGTGCCAGCAGTTCCTCAGGGTGGGTCGCCCTCCACTTT
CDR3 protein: CASSSSGWVALHF

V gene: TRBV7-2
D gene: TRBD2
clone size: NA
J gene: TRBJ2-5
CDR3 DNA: TGTGCCAGCAGCATAGGACTAGCGGGGGAGACCCAGTACTTC
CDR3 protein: CASSIGLAGETQYF

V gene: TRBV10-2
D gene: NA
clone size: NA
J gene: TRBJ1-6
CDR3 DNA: TGCGCCAGCAGTGAGTACGGGCCGAGCTCCTATAATTCACCCCTCCACTTT
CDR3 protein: CASSEYGPSSYNSPLHF

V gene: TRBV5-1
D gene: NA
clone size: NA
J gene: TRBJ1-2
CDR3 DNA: TGCGCCAGCAGCGGGGGACAAATCGGTTTTGGCTACACCTTC
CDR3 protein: CASSGGQIGFGYTF

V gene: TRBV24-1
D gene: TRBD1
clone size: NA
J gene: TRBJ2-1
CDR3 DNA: TGTGCCACCAGTGATCGGACAGGGAACGCGAATGAGCAGTTCTTC
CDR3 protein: CATSDRTGNANEQFF

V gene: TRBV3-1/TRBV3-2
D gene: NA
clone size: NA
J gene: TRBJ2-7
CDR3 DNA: TGTGCCAGCAGCCCTTCGAGGGGTATAGACGAGCAGTACTTC
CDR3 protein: CASSPSRGIDEQYF

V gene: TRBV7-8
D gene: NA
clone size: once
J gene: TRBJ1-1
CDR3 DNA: TGTGCCAGCAGCTTAGACAAGAGGGTGAACACTGAAGCTTTCTTT
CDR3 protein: CASSLDKRVNTEAFF

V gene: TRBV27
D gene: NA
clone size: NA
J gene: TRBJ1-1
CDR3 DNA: TGTGCCAGCAGTTCCTGGCCGGGTGGCGAAGCTTTCTTT
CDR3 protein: CASSSWPGGEAFF

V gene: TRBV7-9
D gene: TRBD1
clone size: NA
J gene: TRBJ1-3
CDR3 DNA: TGTGCCAGCAGCCAAAAAGGGACAGAGAGAAACACCATATATTTT
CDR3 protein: CASSQKGTERNTIYF

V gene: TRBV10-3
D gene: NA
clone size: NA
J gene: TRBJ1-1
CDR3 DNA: TGTGCCATCAGTGTTCGCGACAAAAACACTGAAGCTTTCTTT
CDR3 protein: CAISVRDKNTEAFF

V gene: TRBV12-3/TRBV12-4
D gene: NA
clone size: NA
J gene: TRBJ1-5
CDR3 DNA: TGTGCCAGCACCGGTGACATTTATCAGCCCCAGCATTTT
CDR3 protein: CASTGDIYQPQHF

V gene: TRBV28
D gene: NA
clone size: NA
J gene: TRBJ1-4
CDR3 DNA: TGTGCCAGCAGCCCTCCAAGGAGGGAGGAAAAACTGTTTTTT
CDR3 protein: CASSPPRREEKLFF

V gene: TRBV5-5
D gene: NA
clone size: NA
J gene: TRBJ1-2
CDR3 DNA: TGTGCCAGCAGCTTGAGGCAGGGTTCGAATGGCTACACCTTC
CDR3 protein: CASSLRQGSNGYTF

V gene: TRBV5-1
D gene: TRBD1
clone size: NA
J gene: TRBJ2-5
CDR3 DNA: TGCGCCAGCAGCTTGTCTCGGACAGGATCGCTAGTTCAAGAGACCCAGTACTTC
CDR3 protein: CASSLSRTGSLVQETQYF

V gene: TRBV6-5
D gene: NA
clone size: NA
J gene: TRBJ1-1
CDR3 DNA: TGTGCCAGCAGAGATACGCTGAACACTGAAGCTTTCTTT
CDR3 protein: CASRDTLNTEAFF

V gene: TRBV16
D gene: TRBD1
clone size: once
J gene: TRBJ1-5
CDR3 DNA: TGTGCCAGCAGCCAAGAGGACAGGGTGTGGGGTAGCCAGCATTTT
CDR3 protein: CASSQEDRVWGSQHF

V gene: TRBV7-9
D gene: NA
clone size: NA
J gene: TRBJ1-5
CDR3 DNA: TGTGCCAGCAGCCCATCGGACGGGAACAATCAGCCCCAGCATTTT
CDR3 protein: CASSPSDGNNQPQHF

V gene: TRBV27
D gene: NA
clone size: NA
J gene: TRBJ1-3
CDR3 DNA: TGTGCCAGCAGTTTGCAAAGCTCTGGAAACACCATATATTTT
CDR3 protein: CASSLQSSGNTIYF

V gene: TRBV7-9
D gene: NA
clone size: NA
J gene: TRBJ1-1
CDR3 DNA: TGTGCCAGCAGCTTCGCAGGGAACACTGAAGCTTTCTTT
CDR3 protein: CASSFAGNTEAFF

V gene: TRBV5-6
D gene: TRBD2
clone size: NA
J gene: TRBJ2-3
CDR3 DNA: TGTGCCAGCAGCTTGGATAGCGGGGGGGCTCTAGATACGCAGTATTTT
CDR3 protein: CASSLDSGGALDTQYF

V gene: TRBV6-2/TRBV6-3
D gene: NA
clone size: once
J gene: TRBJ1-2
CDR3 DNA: TGTGCCAGCAGTGAGGCAGGGGTCTACTATGGCTACACCTTC
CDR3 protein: CASSEAGVYYGYTF

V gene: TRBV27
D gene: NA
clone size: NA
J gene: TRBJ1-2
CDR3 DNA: TGTGCCAGCAGTTCTCGAAAAAGGGCCCCCTCGAATGGCTACACCTTC
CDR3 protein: CASSSRKRAPSNGYTF

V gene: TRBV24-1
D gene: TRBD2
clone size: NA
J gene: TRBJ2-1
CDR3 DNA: TGTGCCACCAGTGCAGCGGGGGGGCCCTACAATGAGCAGTTCTTC
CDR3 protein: CATSAAGGPYNEQFF

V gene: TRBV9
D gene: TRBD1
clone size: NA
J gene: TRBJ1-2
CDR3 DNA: TGTGCCAGCAGCACCCCGGGACAGAACTATGGCTACACCTTC
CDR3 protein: CASSTPGQNYGYTF

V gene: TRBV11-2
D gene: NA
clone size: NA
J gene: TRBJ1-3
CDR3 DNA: TGTGCCAGCAGCGCCTACGACTCGAGCTCTGGAAACACCATATATTTT
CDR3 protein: CASSAYDSSSGNTIYF

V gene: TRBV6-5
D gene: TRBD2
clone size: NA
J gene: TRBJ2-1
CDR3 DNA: TGTGCCAGCATAGCGGGGTTGGCCTACAATGAGCAGTTCTTC
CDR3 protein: CASIAGLAYNEQFF

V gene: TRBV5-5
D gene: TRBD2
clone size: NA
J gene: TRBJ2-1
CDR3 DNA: TGTGCCAGCAGCTTGGACGGGACTACCAATGAGCAGTTCTTC
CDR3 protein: CASSLDGTTNEQFF

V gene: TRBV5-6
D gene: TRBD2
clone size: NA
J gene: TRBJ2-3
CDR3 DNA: TGTGCCAGCAGTCCTATTACTAGCGCCGGACGTACAGATACGCAGTATTTT
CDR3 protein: CASSPITSAGRTDTQYF

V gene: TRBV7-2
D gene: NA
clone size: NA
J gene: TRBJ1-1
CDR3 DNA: TGTGCCAGCAGCTCCCAGGGGAACACTGAAGCTTTCTTT
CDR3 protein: CASSSQGNTEAFF

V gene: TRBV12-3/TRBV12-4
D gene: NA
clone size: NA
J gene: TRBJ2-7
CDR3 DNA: TGTGCCAGCAGTTTGACCGGCTACGAGCAGTACTTC
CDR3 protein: CASSLTGYEQYF

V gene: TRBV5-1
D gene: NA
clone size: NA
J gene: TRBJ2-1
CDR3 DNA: TGCGCCAGCAGCCAGACACCCCCAATTGCCAGGGACCTTTACAATGAGCAGTTCTTC
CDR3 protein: CASSQTPPIARDLYNEQFF

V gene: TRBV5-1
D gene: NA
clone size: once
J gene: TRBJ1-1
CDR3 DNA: TGCGCCAGCAGCCCCCACGAGGGTGTCCCGACTGAAGCTTTCTTT
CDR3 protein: CASSPHEGVPTEAFF

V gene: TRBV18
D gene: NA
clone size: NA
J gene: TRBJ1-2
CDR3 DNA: TGTGCCAGCTCACCGGACAGCTTACCCTCTAACTATGGCTACACCTTC
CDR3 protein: CASSPDSLPSNYGYTF

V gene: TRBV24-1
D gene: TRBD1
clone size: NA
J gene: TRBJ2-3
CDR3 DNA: TGTGCCACCAGTGCAACAGGGGGTGGTTTAGCAGATACGCAGTATTTT
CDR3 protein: CATSATGGGLADTQYF

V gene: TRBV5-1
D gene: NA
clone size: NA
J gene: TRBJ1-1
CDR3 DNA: TGCGCCAGCAGCTTGGATACGGCGAACACTGAAGCTTTCTTT
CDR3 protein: CASSLDTANTEAFF

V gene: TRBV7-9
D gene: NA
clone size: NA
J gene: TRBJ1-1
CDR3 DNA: TGTGCCAGCAGCCGCCAGGCGGCAAACACTGAAGCTTTCTTT
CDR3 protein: CASSRQAANTEAFF

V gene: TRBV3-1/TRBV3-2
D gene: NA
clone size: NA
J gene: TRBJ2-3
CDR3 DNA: TGTGCCAGCAGCCATCAACTGGGCAGGGGTGCCACAGATACGCAGTATTTT
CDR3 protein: CASSHQLGRGATDTQYF

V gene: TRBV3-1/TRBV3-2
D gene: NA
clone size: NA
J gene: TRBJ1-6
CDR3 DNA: TGTGCCAGCAGCCAACCCGCTACAGGGTCAGGGGCTTCACCCCTCCACTTT
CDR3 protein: CASSQPATGSGASPLHF

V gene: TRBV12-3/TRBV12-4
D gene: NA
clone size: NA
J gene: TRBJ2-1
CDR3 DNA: TGTGCCAGCACCAATTCGGCACCCAATGAGCAGTTCTTC
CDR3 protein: CASTNSAPNEQFF

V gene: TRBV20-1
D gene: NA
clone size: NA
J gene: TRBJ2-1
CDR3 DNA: TGCAGTGCTAGTTCGGGGAACTCCTACAATGAGCAGTTCTTC
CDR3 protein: CSASSGNSYNEQFF

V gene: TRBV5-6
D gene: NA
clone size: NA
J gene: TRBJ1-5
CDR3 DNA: TGTGCCAGCAGCCCTTCCACCAATCAGCCCCAGCATTTT
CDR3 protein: CASSPSTNQPQHF

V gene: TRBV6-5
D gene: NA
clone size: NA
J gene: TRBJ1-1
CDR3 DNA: TGTGCCAGCAGTTACGGGGACATGTCAGGGGCTTTCTTT
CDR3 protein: CASSYGDMSGAFF

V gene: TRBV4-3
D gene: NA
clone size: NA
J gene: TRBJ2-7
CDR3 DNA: TGCGCCAGCAGCCAAGATCGGCGGGGCCCCTACGAGCAGTACTTC
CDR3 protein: CASSQDRRGPYEQYF